This TCR beta chain was identified during a study of blood T cells in healthy people across ages. The authors ran a second PCR of about 7 to 11 cycles using a sample-barcoded 5' primer and a J-beta primer mix. In TCRdb, the 5' RACE reads were re-called with MiXCR into one record per CDR3 protein. The sample gives 750,000 to 950,000 distinct CDR3 sequences, around a quarter of which show up once; roughly 3.1% is in the top ten. The CDR3 is 16 amino acids. Germline V gene sequence: CDR1 ENHRY, CDR2 SYGVKD. The ends were cut back, 2 bases at V and 0 bases at J, with 11 bases in the middle. Findings and caveats of the study: Unsorted PBMCs prevented conclusive naive versus antigen-experienced comparison.

Healthy Russian Caucasian donors spanned ages 6 to 90 years. This clonotype was recorded a few times. Its antigen is not known. The data were also submitted as part of a second study, on T cells of mothers and their children. From that paper: RNA that had been extracted went wholly into cDNA synthesis, at around 1.6 ug per 15 ul. Slightly higher overlap, not significant, was seen in related mother-child pairs than in unrelated pairs.

This chain links TRBV10-3 with TRBJ2-1; D not resolved. The clonotype comes from a boy younger than 18 in good health. The sequenced sample consisted of blood. Here the CDR3 DNA reads TGTGCCATCAGTGAGCATTTGGGTAGCTCCTACAATGAGCAGTTCTTC. This codes for CAISEHLGSSYNEQFF.